The clone carrying this T cell receptor (beta chain) was seen only once. Its matching antigen is unknown. This sample is drawn from a study of T cell responses to AZD1222 COVID-19 vaccine. General observations from the study: Just five to seven people given AZD1222 tested seropositive at baseline. Among spike-specific TCRs, nearly half reportedly target unmutated variant regions.

The repertoire was sequenced with immunoSEQ multiplex PCR; TCRdb's copy has only in-frame clones and lacks some. Among about 140,000 clones, 90% were seen once, and the ten largest hold more than 3%. The sample here was peripheral blood, taken on day 0 of AZD1222 vaccination. The origin of this receptor is an adult in good health.

The CDR3 is CASRAGSLTPYEQYF. CDR3 sequence (DNA): TGTGCCAGCAGGGCCGGGAGCCTTACACCCTACGAGCAGTACTTC. This sequence joins TRBV6-5 and TRBJ2-7, with D possibly matching TRBD2 (6 bases). Germline loops: CDR1 MNHEY, CDR2 SVGAGI. With 6 bases removed from V and 2 bases from J, the gap between germline ends came to 17 bases. CDR3 length: 15 amino acids.